This section outlines one T cell receptor beta chain sequence together with its context. In the original workflow: Nucleated cell number was recorded as an estimate derived from reference gene primer amplification. TCRdb's copy holds only in-frame clones and misses some; the assay was immunoSEQ multiplex PCR. From that table come the V and J calls and clone size; the DNA was used to work out D and trimming. The data show about 130,000 clones, with nearly 85% seen just once and about two fifths held by the top ten. The data stem from a study of blood T cell repertoires in COVID-19. Study at large: Acute and convalescent COVID-19 specimens originated in the United States, Italy and Spain. The cDNA or gDNA used as material had been derived from T cells, B-cell-depleted T cells, or PBMCs.

Germline V CDR1 and CDR2: MNHEY, SMNVEV (reference sequence). This CDR3 spans 14 amino acids. V was cut by 8 bases and J by 4 bases, with 16 bases left in between. Material: peripheral blood. The receptor was derived from a human donor in a cohort sampled during active COVID-19. The chain links TRBV27 to TRBJ2-3; a possible D gene is TRBD2 (6 bases). CDR3 loop: CASAPLGGADTQYF. As DNA, the CDR3 is TGTGCCAGCGCTCCGTTGGGGGGTGCAGATACGCAGTATTTT.